This T cell receptor beta chain was profiled in a study of blood T cell repertoires in COVID-19. Study information: COVID-19 samples from acute and convalescent phases originated in the United States, Italy and Spain. Sample material is recorded as cDNA or gDNA derived from T cells, B-cell-depleted T cells, or PBMCs.

As handled by the study authors: Amplification from reference gene primers served as the basis for estimated nucleated cell counts. Here immunoSEQ multiplex PCR was the method, and the copy in TCRdb shows in-frame clones only, minus some. The V and J calls and clone size were taken over from that table, and D and trimming were inferred from the DNA. The sample includes some 400,000 clones, roughly 80% of them seen just once. The V end lost 8 bases, the J end lost 2 bases, and 7 bases lay between the germline ends. This CDR3 is 12 amino acids long. Per the germline V gene, CDR1 is SNHLY and CDR2 is FYNNEI.

The chain carries TRBV2 and TRBJ1-3, with no clear D. Sequenced: peripheral blood. This receptor was taken from a human donor with acute or convalescent COVID-19. The donor label of this sample is uncertain. The DNA of the CDR3 is TGTGCCAGCGGGCGTCCTGGAAACACCATATATTTT. Translation gives CASGRPGNTIYF.